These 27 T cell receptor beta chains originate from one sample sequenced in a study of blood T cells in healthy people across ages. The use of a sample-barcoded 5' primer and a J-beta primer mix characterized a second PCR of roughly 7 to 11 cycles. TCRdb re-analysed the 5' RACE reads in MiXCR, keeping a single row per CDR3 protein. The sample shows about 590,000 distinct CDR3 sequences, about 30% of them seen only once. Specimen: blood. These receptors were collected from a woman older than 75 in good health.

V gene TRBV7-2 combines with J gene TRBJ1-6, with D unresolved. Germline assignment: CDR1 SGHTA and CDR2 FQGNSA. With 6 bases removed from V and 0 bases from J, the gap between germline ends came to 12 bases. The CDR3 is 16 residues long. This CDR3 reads CASSISRSSYNSPLHF. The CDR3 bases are TGTGCCAGCAGTATTAGTAGGAGCTCCTATAATTCACCCCTCCACTTT.

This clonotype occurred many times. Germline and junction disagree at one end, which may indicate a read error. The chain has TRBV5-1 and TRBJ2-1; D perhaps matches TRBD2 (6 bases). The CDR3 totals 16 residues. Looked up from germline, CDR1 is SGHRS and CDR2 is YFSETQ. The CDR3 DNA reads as TGCGCCAGCAGCTTGGTCGCGGGGAGCTCCTACAATGGGCAGTTCTTC. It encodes CASSLVAGSSYNGQFF.

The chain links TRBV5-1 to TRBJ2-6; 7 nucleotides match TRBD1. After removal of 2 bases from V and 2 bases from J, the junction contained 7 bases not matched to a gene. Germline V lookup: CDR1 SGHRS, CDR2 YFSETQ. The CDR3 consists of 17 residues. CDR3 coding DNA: TGCGCCAGCAGCTTTCGTTTGCAGGGGGCTGGGGCCAACGTCCTGACTTTC. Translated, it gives CASSFRLQGAGANVLTF.

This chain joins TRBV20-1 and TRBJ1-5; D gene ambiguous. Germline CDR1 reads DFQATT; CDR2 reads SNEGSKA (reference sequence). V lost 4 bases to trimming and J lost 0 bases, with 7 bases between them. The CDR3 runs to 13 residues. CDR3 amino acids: CSANSNSNQPQHF. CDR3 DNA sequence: TGCAGTGCTAACAGCAATAGCAATCAGCCCCAGCATTTT.

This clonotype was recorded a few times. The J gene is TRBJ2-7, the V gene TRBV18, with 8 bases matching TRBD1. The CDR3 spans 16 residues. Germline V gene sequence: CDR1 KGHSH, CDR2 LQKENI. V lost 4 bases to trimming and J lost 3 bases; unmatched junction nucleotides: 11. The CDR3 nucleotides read TGTGCCAGCTCACTTACGTGGGACAGGAGCCACTACGAGCAGTACTTC. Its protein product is CASSLTWDRSHYEQYF.

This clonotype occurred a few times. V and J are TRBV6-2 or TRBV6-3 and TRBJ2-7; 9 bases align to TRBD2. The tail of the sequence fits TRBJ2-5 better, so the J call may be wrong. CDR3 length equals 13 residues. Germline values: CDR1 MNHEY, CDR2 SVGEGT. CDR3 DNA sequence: TGTGCCGCCTCAACGACTAGCGGAGAGACCCAGTACTTC. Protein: CAASTTSGETQYF.

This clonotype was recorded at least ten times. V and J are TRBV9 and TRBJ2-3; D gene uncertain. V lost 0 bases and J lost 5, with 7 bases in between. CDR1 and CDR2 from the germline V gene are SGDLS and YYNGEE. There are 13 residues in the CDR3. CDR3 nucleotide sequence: TGTGCCAGCAGCGTAGCTACCCAAGATACGCAGTATTTT. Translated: CASSVATQDTQYF. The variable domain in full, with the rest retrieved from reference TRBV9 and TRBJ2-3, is DSGVTQTPKHLITATGQRVTLRCSPRSGDLSVYWYQQSLDQGLQFLIQYYNGEERAKGNILERFSAQQFPDLHSELNLSSLELGDSALYFCASSVATQDTQYFGPGTRLTVL.

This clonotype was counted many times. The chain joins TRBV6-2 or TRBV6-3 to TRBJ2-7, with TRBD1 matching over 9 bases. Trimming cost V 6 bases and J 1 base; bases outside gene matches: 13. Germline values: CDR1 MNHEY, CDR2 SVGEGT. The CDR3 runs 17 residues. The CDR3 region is CASRPYFTGGSSYEQYF. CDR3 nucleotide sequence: TGTGCCAGCAGACCCTACTTTACAGGGGGCTCTTCCTACGAGCAGTACTTC.

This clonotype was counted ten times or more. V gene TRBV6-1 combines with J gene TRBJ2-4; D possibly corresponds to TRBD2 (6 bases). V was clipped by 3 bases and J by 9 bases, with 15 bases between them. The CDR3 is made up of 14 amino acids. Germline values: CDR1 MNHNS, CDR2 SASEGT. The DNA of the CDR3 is TGTGCCAGCAGTGACAAGGGACTCCGTCCCATTCAGTACTTC. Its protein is CASSDKGLRPIQYF.

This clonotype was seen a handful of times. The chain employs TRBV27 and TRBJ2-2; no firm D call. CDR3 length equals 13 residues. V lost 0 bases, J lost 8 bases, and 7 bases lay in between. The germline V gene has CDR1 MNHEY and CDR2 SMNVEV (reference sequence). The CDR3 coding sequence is TGTGCCAGCAGTTTATCATGGGGAGGGGAGCTGTTTTTT. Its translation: CASSLSWGGELFF.

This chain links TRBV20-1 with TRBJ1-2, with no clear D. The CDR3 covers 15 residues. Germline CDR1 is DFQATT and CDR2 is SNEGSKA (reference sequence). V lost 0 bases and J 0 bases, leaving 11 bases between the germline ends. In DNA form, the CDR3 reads TGCAGTGCTAGAGAATATCAGGACGCTAACTATGGCTACACCTTC. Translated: CSAREYQDANYGYTF.

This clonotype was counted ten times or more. The CDR3 spells CSANPGTGSYEQYF. CDR3 DNA sequence: TGCAGTGCCAACCCCGGGACAGGGTCCTACGAGCAGTACTTC. The gene calls are TRBV20-1 and TRBJ2-7; the match to TRBD1 covers 9 bases. V was clipped by 6 bases and J by 1 base; unmatched bases: 7. The CDR3 totals 14 residues. Looked up from germline, CDR1 is DFQATT and CDR2 is SNEGSKA (reference sequence).

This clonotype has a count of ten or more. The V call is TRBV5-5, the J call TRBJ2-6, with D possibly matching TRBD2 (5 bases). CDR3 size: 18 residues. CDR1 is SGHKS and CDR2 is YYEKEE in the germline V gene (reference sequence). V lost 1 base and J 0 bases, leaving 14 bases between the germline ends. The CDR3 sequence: CASSLRITGSSGANVLTF. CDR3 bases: TGTGCCAGCAGCTTGAGAATCACGGGAAGCTCTGGGGCCAACGTCCTGACTTTC.

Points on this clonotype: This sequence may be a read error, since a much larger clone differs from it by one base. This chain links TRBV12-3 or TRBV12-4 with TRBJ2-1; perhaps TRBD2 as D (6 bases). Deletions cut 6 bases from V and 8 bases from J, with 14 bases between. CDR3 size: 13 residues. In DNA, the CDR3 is TGTGCCAGCAGGTTTGGGGGGAGGTATGAGCAGTTCTTC. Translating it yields CASRFGGRYEQFF.

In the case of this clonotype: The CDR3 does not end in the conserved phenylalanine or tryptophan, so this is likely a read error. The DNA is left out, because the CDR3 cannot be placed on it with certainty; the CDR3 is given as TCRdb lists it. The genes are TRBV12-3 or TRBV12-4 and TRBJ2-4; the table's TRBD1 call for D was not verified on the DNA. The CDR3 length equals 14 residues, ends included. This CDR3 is CASSFTRQGGQYFG.

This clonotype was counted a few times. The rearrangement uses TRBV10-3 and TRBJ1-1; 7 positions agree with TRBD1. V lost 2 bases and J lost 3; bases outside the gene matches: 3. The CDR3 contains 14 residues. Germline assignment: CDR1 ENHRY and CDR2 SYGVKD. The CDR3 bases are TGTGCCATCAGTGAGCGTGACAGGGACACTGAAGCTTTCTTT. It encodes CAISERDRDTEAFF.

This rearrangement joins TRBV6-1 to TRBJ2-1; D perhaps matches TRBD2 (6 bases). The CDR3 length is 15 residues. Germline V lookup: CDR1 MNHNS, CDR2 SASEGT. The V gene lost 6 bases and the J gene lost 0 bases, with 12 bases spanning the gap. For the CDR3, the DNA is TGTGCCAGCAGACCGGGGGATAGCTCCTACAATGAGCAGTTCTTC. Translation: CASRPGDSSYNEQFF.

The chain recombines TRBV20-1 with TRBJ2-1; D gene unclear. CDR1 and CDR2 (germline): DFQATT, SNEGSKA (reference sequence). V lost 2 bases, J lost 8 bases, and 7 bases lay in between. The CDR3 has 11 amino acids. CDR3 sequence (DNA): TGCAGTGCTAGAAAGAATGATGAGCAGTTCTTC. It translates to CSARKNDEQFF.

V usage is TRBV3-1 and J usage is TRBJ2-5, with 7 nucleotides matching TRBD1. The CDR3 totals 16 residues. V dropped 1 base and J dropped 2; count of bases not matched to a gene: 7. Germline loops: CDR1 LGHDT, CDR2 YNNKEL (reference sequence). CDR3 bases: TGTGCCAGCAGCCAAGGATTAACAGGGGAACAAGAGACCCAGTACTTC. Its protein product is CASSQGLTGEQETQYF.

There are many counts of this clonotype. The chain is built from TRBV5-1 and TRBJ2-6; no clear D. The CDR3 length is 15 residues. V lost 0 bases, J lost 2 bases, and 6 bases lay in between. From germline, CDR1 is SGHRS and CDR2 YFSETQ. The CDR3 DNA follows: TGCGCCAGCAGCTTGGCGACACCTGGGGCCAACGTCCTGACTTTC. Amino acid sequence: CASSLATPGANVLTF.

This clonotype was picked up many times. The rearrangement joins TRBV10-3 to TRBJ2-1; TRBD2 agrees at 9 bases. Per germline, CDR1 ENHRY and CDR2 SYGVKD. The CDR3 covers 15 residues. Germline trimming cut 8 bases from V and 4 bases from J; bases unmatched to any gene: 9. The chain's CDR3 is CAIHDPRGGYNEQFF. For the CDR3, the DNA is TGTGCCATCCACGATCCGCGGGGGGGGTACAATGAGCAGTTCTTC.

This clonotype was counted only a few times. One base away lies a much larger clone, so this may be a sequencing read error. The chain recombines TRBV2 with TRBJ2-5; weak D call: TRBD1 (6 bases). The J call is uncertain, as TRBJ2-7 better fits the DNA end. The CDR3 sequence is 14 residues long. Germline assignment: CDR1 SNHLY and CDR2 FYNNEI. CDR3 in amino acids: CASSGDRTRNEQYF. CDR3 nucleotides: TGTGCCAGCAGTGGTGACAGGACCAGGAACGAGCAGTACTTC.

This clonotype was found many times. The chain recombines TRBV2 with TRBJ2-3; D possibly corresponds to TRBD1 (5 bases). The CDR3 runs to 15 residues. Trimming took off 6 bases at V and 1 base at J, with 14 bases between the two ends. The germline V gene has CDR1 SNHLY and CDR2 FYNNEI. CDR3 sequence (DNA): TGTGCCAGCAGAGATTACAGGTCCCGCACAGATACGCAGTATTTT. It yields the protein CASRDYRSRTDTQYF.

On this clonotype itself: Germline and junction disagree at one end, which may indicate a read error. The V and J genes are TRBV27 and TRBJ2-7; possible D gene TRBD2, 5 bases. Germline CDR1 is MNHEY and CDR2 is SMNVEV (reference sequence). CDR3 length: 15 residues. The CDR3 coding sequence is TGTGCCAGCAGTTTAACGTGGACTCCTATGTACGGGCAGTACTTC. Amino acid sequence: CASSLTWTPMYGQYF.

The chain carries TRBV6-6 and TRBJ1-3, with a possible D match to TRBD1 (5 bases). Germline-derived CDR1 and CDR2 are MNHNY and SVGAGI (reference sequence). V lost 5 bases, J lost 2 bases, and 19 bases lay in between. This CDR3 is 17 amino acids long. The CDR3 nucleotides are TGTGCCAGCAGTCAATCCCCGGGGGGGTCTGCTGGAAACACCATATATTTT. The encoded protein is CASSQSPGGSAGNTIYF.

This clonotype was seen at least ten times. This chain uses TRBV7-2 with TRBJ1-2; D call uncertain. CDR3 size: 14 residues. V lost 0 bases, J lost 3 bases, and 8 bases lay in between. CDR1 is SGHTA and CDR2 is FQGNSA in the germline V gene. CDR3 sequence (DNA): TGTGCCAGCAGCTTAGCTTCAGACCACTATGGCTACACCTTC. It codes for CASSLASDHYGYTF.

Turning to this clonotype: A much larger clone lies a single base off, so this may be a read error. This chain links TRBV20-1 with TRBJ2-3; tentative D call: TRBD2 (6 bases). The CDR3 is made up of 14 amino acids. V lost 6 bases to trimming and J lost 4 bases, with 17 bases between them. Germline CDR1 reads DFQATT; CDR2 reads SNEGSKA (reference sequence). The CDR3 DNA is TGCAGTGCCCGGCGGAGGGGCGGGCCAGATACGCAGTATTTT. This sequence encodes CSARRRGGPDTQYF.